The entry that follows covers one TCR beta chain sequence. The clone's antigen remains unknown. No much larger clone is present one base from it, and per-base qualities are unavailable. Libraries came from the immunoSEQ multiplex PCR assay. A mixture of 60 forward primers for TCR Vbeta segments and 13 reverse primers for TCR Jbeta segments was used in the multiplex PCR. A multiplex PCR assay on genomic DNA amplified the CDR3 region of rearranged TCR beta genes. On the Illumina HiSeq System, the amplified TCR beta libraries were sequenced as 87-base-pair reads. The original methods were these. A later analysis counted about 82 million unique TCR beta chains across the 670 or so repertoires, and some 11 million of these chains were shared by at least two donors. Raw reads were error-corrected and collapsed into unique sequences by a nearest-neighbor algorithm in which closely related sequences were merged to remove PCR and sequencing errors. Alignment of CDR3 sequences to IMGT reference sequences was used to assign V, D and J gene segments. For a sequence to be retained, a match of at least six nucleotides was required to both a V gene segment and a J gene segment. Rearrangements were classified as productive when the CDR3 lacked stop codons and remained in frame with V and J, and all other rearrangements were classified as non-productive. Following IMGT convention, CDR3 was defined as the stretch from the second conserved V-encoded cysteine up to the conserved J-encoded phenylalanine. The earlier analysis of approximately 500 of the donors excluded sequences that lacked an unambiguous match to a single V gene segment. An earlier analysis of 550 to 650 of the donors classified V segments as functional when productive rearrangements were above 56.7% and as segregating when the standard deviation between donors was above 5%. To diagnose cytomegalovirus status from the catalog of TCR beta chain sequences, a statistical classification framework was built. In a later analysis, V and J genes were assigned by comparing TCR nucleotide sequences against IMGT/GENE-DB human TR gene sequences. The TCRdist pipeline was used in a later analysis to assign CDR3 sequences and most-parsimonious VDJ recombination scenarios. A later analysis defined each TCR beta chain by its CDR3 amino acid sequence plus V-gene family, and excluded reads lacking a unique V-gene family. A later analysis removed 550 to 650 highly shared, low-generation-probability nucleotide sequences to deal with suspected cross-contamination and a sequencing artifact. A later analysis calculated a clonal expansion index for each public chain from normalized within-repertoire ranks of inferred template counts. A later analysis computed generation probabilities with a VDJ recombination model fitted to out-of-frame rearrangements, and checked the results against IGoR. Hypergeometric tests were used in a later analysis to score TCR-TCR, TCR-HLA and TCR-CMV co-occurrence, with a repertoire-size bias correction applied to the TCR pairs. A later analysis estimated false discovery rates by permuting HLA or CMV assignments 20 times. In a later analysis, co-occurring TCRs were grouped with DBSCAN, and TCRdist sequence similarity was added when clustering was performed within HLA-allele-positive subsets. Co-occurrence clustering excluded repertoires with fewer than 30,000 or more than 120,000 public chains, plus five with anomalous nucleotide sharing. This is the immuneACCESS table as TCRdb keeps it, with only in-frame sequences that have V and J called. A part of the clones is gone; compared with another copy, unresolved V genes explain less than half, and the rest is unexplained. From that table come the V and J calls and clone size; the DNA was used to work out D and trimming. Present in this sample are about 160,000 clones, roughly 80% of which were seen just once. The biggest ten clones account for about 2.1% of the sample.

The cohort comprised several hundred healthy bone marrow donors. Cohort members were all nominally healthy when sampled, although unrecorded immune exposures were likely present. The donor was CMV seronegative and belonged to the group of 350 or so seronegative cohort members. A peripheral blood sample was provided by each donor, and peripheral blood mononuclear cells were used for TCR beta sequencing. Genomic DNA was extracted from the blood cell samples with the Qiagen DNeasy Blood Extraction Kit. The data originate from a study of cytomegalovirus exposure and HLA in healthy donors (dated by TCRdb to about 2017). Notes on the research overall: In an earlier analysis of roughly 500 of the donors, 276 Gb of sequence data and 95 million to 130 million unique TCR beta sequences from about 179 million T cells were reported. High-throughput TCR immunosequencing, statistical association of individual TCRs with disease status, and machine learning were combined to predict cytomegalovirus infection status. Donor age, sex, ethnicity and CMV serostatus were collected together with the repertoire data. A later analysis re-examined previously published TCR beta repertoires from roughly 650 donors and added high-resolution HLA genotyping to investigate patterns of TCR occurrence. A later genetic analysis took genome-wide SNP genotypes for 398 of the 666 donors and used that subset as a discovery cohort. The number of donors typed differed by locus, with roughly 620-630 for A, B, C, DRB1 and DQB1, 522 for DQA1, about 610 for DPA1, and some 440 for DPB1. The study was designed to test whether signatures of past pathogen exposure could be identified by cataloging public T cell receptors. Every discovery cohort repertoire had been produced on one sequencing platform. HLA typing covered class I and class II loci at four-digit resolution. Besides the first cohort of some 670 subjects, a separate validation cohort made up of 120 different subjects was used. The later analysis used no new phenotypic data to find candidate immune exposures, relying instead on TCR beta sequences and their occurrence across donors. An earlier analysis of about 620 of the donors applied high-throughput TCR beta sequencing to assess whether each TCR beta V gene segment acted as functional or pseudogenic. Because of strong linkage in the cohort, roughly 5 DR-DQ haplotypes were treated as single units for association and clustering. An early release covering more than 500 HLA-typed donors comprised roughly 300 gigabases of sequencing data and 65 million to 100 million unique TCR sequences. On average, roughly 200,000 unique TCR beta nucleotide sequences were sequenced per donor among about 400 genotyped donors of the cohort, with about 17% of those sequences being non-productive. Of the approximately 400 genotyped donors, less than 90% were placed in the genetic ancestry cluster associated with self-reported Caucasian donors. The study profiled the T cell repertoires of about 720 subjects by immunosequencing and related them to cytomegalovirus serostatus.

The CDR3 runs 14 residues from the cysteine to the phenylalanine. Only the CDR3 part of the read is kept: 42 bases, read in frame from the first base. Cut back by 7 bases and 3 bases, the V and J ends lie 15 bases apart. Sequences SNHLY (CDR1) and FYNNEI (CDR2) are obtained from the germline V gene. Overall results and qualifications from the work: Presence/absence analyses assumed roughly uniform sequencing depth across donors, an assumption that may not hold. A total of roughly 160 TCR beta chains were listed by the study as associated with cytomegalovirus. In both the original and validation cohorts, the classifier was reported to diagnose cytomegalovirus status with high specificity and sensitivity. According to a later analysis, most CMV-associated TCR beta chains appeared to be HLA-restricted, and the HLA associations seemed to be driven largely by CMV exposure. For the cohort, immune exposure information was limited to CMV serostatus. The earlier analysis of almost 600 of the donors excluded over 15 rarely observed V segments, including chromosome 9 orphons, because counts were too low. In a later analysis, HLA-associated TCR beta chains showed more clonal expansion and lower generation probabilities than non-associated chains that were equally common. In this cohort, only TCR beta chains were sequenced, and detectable features were limited by the absence of alpha or paired-chain data. A further reported finding was that TCR beta sequences accurately predicted the HLA-A and HLA-B alleles for most subjects in the first cohort. In a later genetic analysis, a missense DCLRE1C variant was associated with V-gene and J-gene trimming of TCR beta chains, and the association was replicated in an independent cohort. A later analysis associated about 16,000 TCR beta sequences with specific HLA alleles at a false discovery rate of 0.05. HLA typing was unavailable for some donors at each locus, so association tests used only the typed subset. Some IMGT-functional V segments, including TRBV6-2 and TRBV6-3, could not be told apart with the 87-base-pair reads, so those segments were excluded. It was suggested by the authors that the approach could potentially be generalized to other disease states and immunological phenotypes. Correlated functional status among segregating V segments might be attributable to linkage disequilibrium, but an unknown experimental factor could not be ruled out. In a later analysis, the rate of TCR association differed among HLA loci, with DRB1 alleles having the most associated TCRs and HLA-C alleles having the fewest. In a later genetic analysis, fewer N-insertions in productive TCRs were reported among donors in an Asian-associated ancestry cluster than the approximately 670-donor mean. In vitro tests confirmed that a few of the cytomegalovirus-associated TCR beta chains recognize cytomegalovirus antigens. When HLA alleles, especially DR and DQ, strongly co-occurred, attributing TCR associations to individual alleles was difficult. In an earlier analysis of 587 of the donors, most TCR beta V segments appeared in productive rearrangements about 87% or about 30% of the time, broadly matching IMGT annotations. Several of the top co-occurrence clusters appeared to be linked to parvovirus B19, influenza, CMV and Epstein-Barr virus, according to a later analysis. The sequencing pipeline was judged likely to have produced a cluster of highly shared sequence variants as a technical artifact. Most TCR sequences were seen in very few donors, while some public TCRs were found in many individuals.

What was sequenced was PBMCs. This clonotype was obtained from a female donor in good health and CMV-seronegative. Here the chain combines TRBV2 and TRBJ1-1; the D segment could be TRBD1, given 5 matching bases. The DNA reads TGTGCCAGCACCCCTGAGGAGGGGTACACTGAAGCTTTCTTT. Its amino acids are CASTPEEGYTEAFF.